The 22 T cell receptor beta chains below all came from one sample that was sequenced in a study of OX40 agonist ivuxolimab in advanced cancers. Produced via immunoSEQ multiplex PCR; TCRdb's table is partial and in-frame only. This sample has roughly 70,000 clones; roughly 80% occur once, and the top ten carry approximately 6.7%. Sequenced material: CD4+ or CD8+ T cells sorted from blood, taken in a trial of the OX40 agonist ivuxolimab. All receptors come from an adult with an advanced solid tumor such as melanoma, head and neck, liver or kidney cancer.

The rearrangement links TRBV5-4 to TRBJ2-1; D perhaps matches TRBD2 (6 bases). The CDR3 loop spans 16 amino acids. The V and J ends lost 2 bases and 0 bases respectively, with 12 bases between them. From germline, CDR1 is SGHNT and CDR2 YYREEE (reference sequence). The CDR3 nucleotides are TGTGCCAGCAGCTTCGGTGGAGGGGCCTCCTACAATGAGCAGTTCTTC. Encoded protein: CASSFGGGASYNEQFF.

The genes are TRBV28 and TRBJ2-5; 7 nucleotides agree with TRBD1. Germline CDR1 and CDR2: MDHEN and SYDVKM. The CDR3 is 15 residues long. The V gene end was trimmed by 2 bases and the J gene end by 2 bases; junction bases not matched to a gene: 5. The CDR3 DNA reads as TGTGCCAGCAGTTTAAGTGGCAGGGGGCAAGAGACCCAGTACTTC. Protein product: CASSLSGRGQETQYF.

The chain combines TRBV19 with TRBJ2-3, with a tentative D call TRBD2 (6 bases). Germline CDR1 LNHDA, CDR2 SQIVND (reference sequence). The V and J ends lost 4 bases and 4 bases respectively, with 9 bases between them. This CDR3 region has 13 residues. The CDR3 coding sequence is TGTGCCAGTAGTAGCAGGGAGGCAGATACGCAGTATTTT. As protein: CASSSREADTQYF.

The chain combines TRBV18 with TRBJ2-3; TRBD2 agrees at 8 bases. This CDR3 comprises 17 residues. Germline loops: CDR1 KGHSH, CDR2 LQKENI. Unmatched junction bases numbered 12, after V lost 2 bases and J lost 5 bases. CDR3 region: CASSPAPPAGVGDTQYF. In DNA, the CDR3 is TGTGCCAGCTCACCAGCTCCTCCAGCGGGAGTTGGAGATACGCAGTATTTT.

The chain has TRBV29-1 and TRBJ2-5; no reliable D call. Looked up from germline, CDR1 is SQVTM and CDR2 is ANQGSEA. The CDR3 runs 14 residues. V lost 6 bases and J 0 bases, leaving 14 bases between the germline ends. The CDR3 spells CSVAPGTYQETQYF. In DNA form, the CDR3 reads TGCAGCGTCGCCCCCGGTACCTACCAAGAGACCCAGTACTTC. Using reference TRBV29-1 and TRBJ2-5 for the parts outside the CDR3, the full variable domain is SAVISQKPSRDICQRGTSLTIQCQVDSQVTMMFWYRQQPGQSLTLIATANQGSEATYESGFVIDKFPISRPNLTFSTLTVSNMSPEDSSIYLCSVAPGTYQETQYFGPGTRLLVL.

Notes on this clone: The sample carries other DNA sequences with the same CDR3. V is TRBV5-4 and J is TRBJ1-2; D perhaps matches TRBD1 (5 bases). From germline, CDR1 is SGHNT and CDR2 YYREEE (reference sequence). CDR3 length: 15 amino acids. V lost 1 base to trimming and J lost 4 bases, with 14 bases between them. The CDR3 loop is CASSLQTQGRYGYTF. The CDR3 nucleotides are TGTGCCAGCAGCTTGCAGACCCAGGGTCGCTATGGCTACACCTTC.

The rearrangement uses TRBV7-8 and TRBJ2-7, with D perhaps assigned TRBD1 or TRBD2 (5 bases each). Germline assignment: CDR1 SGHVS and CDR2 FQNEAQ. The CDR3 sequence is 15 residues long. Trimming took off 2 bases at V and 2 bases at J, with 13 bases between the two ends. CDR3 loop: CASSLFSVGAYEQYF. The DNA of the CDR3 is TGTGCCAGCAGCTTATTTTCCGTGGGGGCCTACGAGCAGTACTTC.

The V gene is TRBV28, the J gene TRBJ2-7, with D unresolved. Germline V lookup: CDR1 MDHEN, CDR2 SYDVKM. Trimming took off 3 bases at V and 2 bases at J, with 14 bases between the two ends. The CDR3 runs 15 residues. The CDR3 reads CASSFYSGTTYEQYF. The CDR3 region has the DNA TGTGCCAGCAGTTTTTACTCCGGTACCACCTACGAGCAGTACTTC.

The chain couples TRBV4-1 to TRBJ2-6; maybe TRBD1 (6 bases). V shed 4 bases and J shed 1 base, with 17 bases lying between them. The CDR3 runs 18 residues. Germline V gene sequence: CDR1 MGHRA, CDR2 YSYEKL. CDR3 sequence (DNA): TGCGCCAGCAGCCTAAAACTGGACAGCCTTTCTGGGGCCAACGTCCTGACTTTC. Its protein is CASSLKLDSLSGANVLTF.

V usage is TRBV6-6 and J usage is TRBJ1-1; D unclear. Germline V gene sequence: CDR1 MNHNY, CDR2 SVGAGI (reference sequence). CDR3 size: 14 residues. V lost 0 bases and J 1 base, leaving 6 bases between the germline ends. The CDR3 region has the DNA TGTGCCAGCAGTTACTCGCAAGAGAACACTGAAGCTTTCTTT. Encoded protein: CASSYSQENTEAFF.

About this clone: Other DNA sequences within the sample encode an identical CDR3. CDR3 coding DNA: TGTGCCAGCAGCTTAGCAGCGAGTTACGAGCAGTACGTC. It specifies CASSLAASYEQYV. The J gene is TRBJ2-7, the V gene TRBV7-2; no reliable D call. V lost 0 bases and J 4 bases, leaving 7 bases between the germline ends. CDR3 length: 13 amino acids. Germline V gene sequence: CDR1 SGHTA, CDR2 FQGNSA.

This chain links TRBV28 with TRBJ1-1; the D gene is possibly TRBD1 (5 bases). The germline V gene has CDR1 MDHEN and CDR2 SYDVKM. Deletions cut 3 bases from V and 6 bases from J, with 17 bases between. This CDR3 comprises 15 residues. The CDR3 loop is CASSLDTRGIAEAFF. CDR3 bases: TGTGCCAGCAGTTTGGACACCCGAGGGATCGCTGAAGCTTTCTTT.

The chain couples TRBV4-1 to TRBJ2-7; 8 nucleotides align to TRBD2. Germline V gene sequence: CDR1 MGHRA, CDR2 YSYEKL. There are 16 residues in the CDR3. The junction had 13 bases not matched to a gene; V was cut back by 7 bases and J by 2 bases. In DNA form, the CDR3 reads TGCGCCAGCACCAATATAGCGGGGTCCGGAACCTACGAGCAGTACGTC. Translated: CASTNIAGSGTYEQYV.

The chain employs TRBV7-7 and TRBJ2-5, with D maybe TRBD1 (8 bases). Germline V CDR1 and CDR2: SSHAT, FNYEAQ (reference sequence). V gave up 4 bases and J gave up 5 bases, with 14 bases separating them. The CDR3 loop spans 14 amino acids. The CDR3 spells CASSSGQGGETQYF. The CDR3 DNA is TGTGCCAGCAGCTCTGGACAGGGAGGGGAGACCCAGTACTTC. Combining the CDR3 with reference TRBV7-7 and TRBJ2-5 gives the whole variable domain GAGVSQSPRYKVTKRGQDVTLRCDPISSHATLYWYQQALGQGPEFLTYFNYEAQPDKSGLPSDRFSAERPEGSISTLTIQRTEQRDSAMYRCASSSGQGGETQYFGPGTRLLVL.

The chain recombines TRBV6-1 with TRBJ2-5; 7 bases match TRBD2. The V and J ends lost 5 bases and 5 bases, in that order; junction bases with no gene match: 8. The CDR3 consists of 14 residues. The germline V gene encodes CDR1 MNHNS and CDR2 SASEGT. CDR3 nucleotides: TGTGCCAGCAGTAGACCGGGACTATGGGAGACCCAGTACTTC. It translates to CASSRPGLWETQYF.

The genes are TRBV5-1 and TRBJ2-5, with TRBD2 matching over 8 bases. The CDR3 is 17 amino acids. After removal of 0 bases from V and 1 base from J, the junction contained 8 bases not matched to a gene. Germline V gene data show CDR1 as SGHRS and CDR2 as YFSETQ. The CDR3 reads CASSLGVAGKFQETQYF. As DNA, the CDR3 is TGCGCCAGCAGCTTGGGGGTAGCGGGGAAGTTCCAAGAGACCCAGTACTTC.

The V call is TRBV2, the J call TRBJ1-2, with 9 bases lining up with TRBD1. The V segment lost 2 bases and the J segment 9 bases; nucleotides outside the gene matches: 4. The CDR3 has 13 residues. CDR1 is SNHLY, CDR2 FYNNEI, per germline. CDR3 DNA sequence: TGTGCCAGCAGTGAACTACAGGGGGCAAGCTACACCTTC. Its protein is CASSELQGASYTF.

The chain couples TRBV6-1 to TRBJ1-3; TRBD1 matches 8 bases. CDR3 length equals 19 residues. Germline lookup yields CDR1 MNHNS and CDR2 SASEGT. The J segment lost 1 base and the V segment lost 1 base, leaving 12 bases of the junction unmatched. CDR3: CASSEEAGGAGSSGNTIYF. CDR3 bases: TGTGCCAGCAGTGAAGAAGCAGGGGGCGCCGGTAGTTCTGGAAACACCATATATTTT.

The chain has TRBV5-8 and TRBJ2-3; 10 nucleotides align to TRBD2. The CDR3 loop spans 15 amino acids. The ends lost 2 bases at V and 2 bases at J; junction bases unmatched: 2. The germline CDR1 and CDR2 sequences are SGHTS and YDEGEE. CDR3 sequence: CASSFSGGFTDTQYF. DNA of the CDR3: TGTGCCAGCAGCTTTAGCGGGGGGTTCACAGATACGCAGTATTTT.

The gene calls are TRBV14 and TRBJ2-7; D might be TRBD2 (5 bases). CDR1 is SGHDN, CDR2 FVKESK, per germline. The V end was cut by 1 base, the J end by 3 bases, with 16 bases between. The CDR3 covers 16 residues. CDR3 protein: CASSQGPSGRGYEQYF. The CDR3, as DNA: TGTGCCAGCAGCCAAGGCCCCTCGGGAAGAGGCTACGAGCAGTACTTC.

This clone was observed a single time. The chain recombines TRBV25-1 with TRBJ1-1; 9 bases agree with TRBD1. Germline V CDR1 and CDR2: MGHDK, SYGVNS. There are 14 residues in the CDR3. V was clipped by 3 bases and J by 3 bases; unmatched bases: 2. The DNA of the CDR3 is TGTGCCAGCAGTGATTGGACAGGGGACACTGAAGCTTTCTTT. Encoded protein: CASSDWTGDTEAFF. Full variable domain (outside the CDR3, taken from reference TRBV25-1 and TRBJ1-1): EADIYQTPRYLVIGTGKKITLECSQTMGHDKMYWYQQDPGMELHLIHYSYGVNSTEKGDLSSESTVSRIRTEHFPLTLESARPSHTSQYLCASSDWTGDTEAFFGQGTRLTVV.

The chain couples TRBV19 to TRBJ2-7; D is possibly TRBD2 (7 bases). Germline V gene data show CDR1 as LNHDA and CDR2 as SQIVND (reference sequence). V lost 5 bases and J 2 bases, leaving 13 bases between the germline ends. The CDR3 length is 14 residues. The CDR3 sequence: CASSRGAWTYEQYF. DNA for the CDR3: TGTGCCAGTAGTCGGGGGGCGTGGACCTACGAGCAGTACTTC.